Included here is one T cell receptor (beta chain) sequence, with context. The data originate from a study of blood T cells in healthy people across ages. Germline CDR1 is SNHLY and CDR2 is FYNNEI. Trimming removed 0 bases from V and 3 bases from J; junction bases left unmatched: 7. The CDR3 is 16 amino acids. PCR was performed a second time for roughly 7 to 11 cycles using a sample-barcoded 5' primer and a J-beta primer mix. TCRdb passed the 5' RACE reads through MiXCR, listing each CDR3 protein once. The sample shows 540,000 or so distinct CDR3 sequences, more than 45% of them seen only once. The sample was blood. The chain employs TRBV2 and TRBJ2-5, with 7 bases lining up with TRBD1. The TCR was taken from a man older than 75 in good health. CDR3 coding DNA: TGTGCCAGCAGTGAAGCCTCAGGGACAGCTAAAGAGACCCAGTACTTC. Translation gives CASSEASGTAKETQYF.